The sequence of this T cell receptor (beta chain) was determined in a study of beta chain features in type 1 diabetes. V was shortened by 4 bases and J by 3 bases, with 15 bases between the two germline ends. This CDR3 comprises 15 residues. In germline, CDR1 is KGHSH, CDR2 LQKENI. This clone was observed a single time. Its antigen is not identified. Broader study findings: Shorter TCRB CDR3s, moderately but significantly so, were found in Type 1 diabetes patients in all four CD4+ subsets.

The entirety of the isolated RNA underwent reverse transcription, so expressed TCRB transcripts were sequenced. Produced via immunoSEQ multiplex PCR; TCRdb's table is partial and in-frame only. In the table there are some 350,000 clones, roughly 13% of which are singletons. Sample: naive CD4+ T cells from blood. The receptor was isolated from a woman between 18 and 29 years old with type 1 diabetes. This chain joins TRBV18 and TRBJ1-2; D not certain. In DNA, the CDR3 is TGTGCCAGCTCACGCTTGGGAGACATAGACTATGGCTACACCTTC. Translating it yields CASSRLGDIDYGYTF.